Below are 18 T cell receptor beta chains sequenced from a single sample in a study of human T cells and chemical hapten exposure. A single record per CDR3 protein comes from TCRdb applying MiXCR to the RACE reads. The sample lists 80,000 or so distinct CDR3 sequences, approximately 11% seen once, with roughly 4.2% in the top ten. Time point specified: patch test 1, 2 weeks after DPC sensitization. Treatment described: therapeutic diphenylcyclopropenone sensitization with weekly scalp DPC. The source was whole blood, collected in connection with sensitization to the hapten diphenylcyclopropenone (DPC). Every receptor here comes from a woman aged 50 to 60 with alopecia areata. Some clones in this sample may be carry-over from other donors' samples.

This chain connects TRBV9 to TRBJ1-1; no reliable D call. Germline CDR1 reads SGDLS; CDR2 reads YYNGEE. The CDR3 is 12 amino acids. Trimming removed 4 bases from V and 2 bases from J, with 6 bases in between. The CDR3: CASSPLNTEAFF. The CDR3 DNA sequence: TGTGCCAGCAGCCCGCTCAACACTGAAGCTTTCTTT.

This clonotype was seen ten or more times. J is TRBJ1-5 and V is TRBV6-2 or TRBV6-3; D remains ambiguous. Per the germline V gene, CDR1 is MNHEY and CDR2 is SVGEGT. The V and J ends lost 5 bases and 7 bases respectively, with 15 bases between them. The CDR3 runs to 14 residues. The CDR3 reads CASSTARTGQPQHF. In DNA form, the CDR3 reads TGTGCCAGCAGTACCGCTCGGACTGGGCAGCCCCAGCATTTT.

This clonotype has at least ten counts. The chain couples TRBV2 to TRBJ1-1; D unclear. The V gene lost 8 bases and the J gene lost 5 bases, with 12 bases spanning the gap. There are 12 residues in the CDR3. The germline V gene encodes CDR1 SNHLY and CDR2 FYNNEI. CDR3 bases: TGTGCCAGCCGCCCACGGGGAACTGAAGCTTTCTTT. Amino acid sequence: CASRPRGTEAFF.

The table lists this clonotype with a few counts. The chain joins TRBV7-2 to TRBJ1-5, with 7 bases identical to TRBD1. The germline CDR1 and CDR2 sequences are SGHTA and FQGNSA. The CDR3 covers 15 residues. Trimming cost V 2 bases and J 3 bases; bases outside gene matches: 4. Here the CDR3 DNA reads TGTGCCAGCAGCTTATATGGGACAGACAATCAGCCCCAGCATTTT. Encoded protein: CASSLYGTDNQPQHF.

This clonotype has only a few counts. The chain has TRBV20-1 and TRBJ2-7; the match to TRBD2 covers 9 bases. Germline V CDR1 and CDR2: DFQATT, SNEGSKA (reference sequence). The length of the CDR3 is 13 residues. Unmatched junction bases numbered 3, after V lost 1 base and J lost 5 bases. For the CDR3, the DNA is TGCAGTGCTAGAGGGACTAGCGATGACGAGCAGTACTTC. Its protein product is CSARGTSDDEQYF.

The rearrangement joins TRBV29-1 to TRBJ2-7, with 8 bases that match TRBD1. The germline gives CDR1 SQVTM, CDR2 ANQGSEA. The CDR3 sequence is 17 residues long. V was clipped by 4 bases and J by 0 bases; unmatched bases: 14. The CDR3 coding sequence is TGCAGCGTTGGTGGGCGGACAGGGTCCTTAAGCTCCTACGAGCAGTACTTC. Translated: CSVGGRTGSLSSYEQYF.

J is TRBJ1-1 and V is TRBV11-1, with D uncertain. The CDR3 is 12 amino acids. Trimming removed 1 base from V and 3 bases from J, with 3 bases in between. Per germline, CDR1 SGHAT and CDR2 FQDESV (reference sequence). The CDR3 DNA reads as TGTGCCAGCAGCTTAGGCGACACTGAAGCTTTCTTT. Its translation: CASSLGDTEAFF. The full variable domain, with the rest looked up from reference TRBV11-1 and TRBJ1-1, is EAEVAQSPRYKITEKSQAVAFWCDPISGHATLYWYRQILGQGPELLVQFQDESVVDDSQLPKDRFSAERLKGVDSTLKIQPAELGDSAMYLCASSLGDTEAFFGQGTRLTVV.

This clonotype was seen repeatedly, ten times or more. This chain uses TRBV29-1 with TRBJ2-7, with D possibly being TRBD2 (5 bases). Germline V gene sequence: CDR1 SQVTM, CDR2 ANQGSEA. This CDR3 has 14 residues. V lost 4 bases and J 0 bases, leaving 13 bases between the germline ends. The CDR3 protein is CSVARTESSYEQYF. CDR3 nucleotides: TGCAGCGTTGCCCGGACTGAGAGCTCCTACGAGCAGTACTTC.

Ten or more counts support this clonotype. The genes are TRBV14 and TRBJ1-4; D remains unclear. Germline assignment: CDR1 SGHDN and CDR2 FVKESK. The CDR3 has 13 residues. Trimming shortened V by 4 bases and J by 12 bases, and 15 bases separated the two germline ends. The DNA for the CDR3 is TGTGCCAGCAGCCTTTCCCGAGGCTCGCAACTGTTTTTT. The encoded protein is CASSLSRGSQLFF.

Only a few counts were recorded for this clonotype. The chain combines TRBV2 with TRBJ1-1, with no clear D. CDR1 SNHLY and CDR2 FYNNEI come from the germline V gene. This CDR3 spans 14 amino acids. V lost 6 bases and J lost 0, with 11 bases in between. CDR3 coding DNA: TGTGCCAGCAGGGCCACGAAATTGAACACTGAAGCTTTCTTT. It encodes CASRATKLNTEAFF.

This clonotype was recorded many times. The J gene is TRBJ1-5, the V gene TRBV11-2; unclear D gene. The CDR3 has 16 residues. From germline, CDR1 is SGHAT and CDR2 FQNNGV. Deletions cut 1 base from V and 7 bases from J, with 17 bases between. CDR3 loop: CASSLGAGTNKQPQHF. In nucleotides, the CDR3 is TGTGCCAGCAGCTTAGGGGCAGGAACTAACAAGCAGCCCCAGCATTTT.

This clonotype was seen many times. The CDR3 here is CASSPRQGATTEAFF. DNA of the CDR3: TGTGCCAGCTCGCCCAGACAGGGGGCGACCACTGAAGCTTTCTTT. The J gene is TRBJ1-1, the V gene TRBV18, with TRBD1 matching over 10 bases. V lost 6 bases to trimming and J lost 4 bases; unmatched junction nucleotides: 8. This CDR3 comprises 15 residues. Looked up from germline, CDR1 is KGHSH and CDR2 is LQKENI.

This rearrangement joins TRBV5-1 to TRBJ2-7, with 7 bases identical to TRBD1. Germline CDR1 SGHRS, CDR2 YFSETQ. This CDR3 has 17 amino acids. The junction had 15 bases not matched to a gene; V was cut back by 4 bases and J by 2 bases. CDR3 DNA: TGCGCCAGCAGCCCCGGGACAGCGAGGCGGGTAGCCTACGAGCAGTACTTC. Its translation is CASSPGTARRVAYEQYF. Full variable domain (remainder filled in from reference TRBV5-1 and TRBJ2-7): KAGVTQTPRYLIKTRGQQVTLSCSPISGHRSVSWYQQTPGQGLQFLFEYFSETQRNKGNFPGRFSGRQFSNSRSEMNVSTLELGDSALYLCASSPGTARRVAYEQYFGPGTRLTVT.

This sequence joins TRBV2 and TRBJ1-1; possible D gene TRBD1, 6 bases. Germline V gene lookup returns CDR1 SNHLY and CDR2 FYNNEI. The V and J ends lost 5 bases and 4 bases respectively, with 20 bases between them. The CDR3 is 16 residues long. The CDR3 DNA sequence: TGTGCCAGCAGTTTCGTGGGGGCGAACGTGGGCACTGAAGCTTTCTTT. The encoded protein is CASSFVGANVGTEAFF.

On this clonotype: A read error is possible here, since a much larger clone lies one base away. Written as DNA, the CDR3 is TGTGTCAGCAGCCCTGCGGACAGGGGAAATGAGCAGTTCTTC. This encodes CVSSPADRGNEQFF. The genes are TRBV11-2 and TRBJ2-1; TRBD1 matches at 9 bases. Germline V CDR1 and CDR2: SGHAT, FQNNGV. The CDR3 runs 14 residues.

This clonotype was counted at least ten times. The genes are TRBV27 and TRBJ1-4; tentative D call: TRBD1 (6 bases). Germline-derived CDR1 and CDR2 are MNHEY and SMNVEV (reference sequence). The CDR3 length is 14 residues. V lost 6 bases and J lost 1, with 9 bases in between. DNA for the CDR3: TGTGCCAGCAGATTACAGGGAACTAATGAAAAACTGTTTTTT. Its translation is CASRLQGTNEKLFF. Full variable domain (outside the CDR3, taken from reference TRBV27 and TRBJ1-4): EAQVTQNPRYLITVTGKKLTVTCSQNMNHEYMSWYRQDPGLGLRQIYYSMNVEVTDKGDVPEGYKVSRKEKRNFPLILESPSPNQTSLYFCASRLQGTNEKLFFGSGTQLSVL.

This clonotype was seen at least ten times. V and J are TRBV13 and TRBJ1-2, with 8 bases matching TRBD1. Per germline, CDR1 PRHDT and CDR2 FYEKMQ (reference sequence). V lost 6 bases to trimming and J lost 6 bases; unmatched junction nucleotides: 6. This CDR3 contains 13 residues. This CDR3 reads CASRHTGGDGYTF. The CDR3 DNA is TGTGCCAGCAGGCATACAGGGGGAGATGGCTACACCTTC.

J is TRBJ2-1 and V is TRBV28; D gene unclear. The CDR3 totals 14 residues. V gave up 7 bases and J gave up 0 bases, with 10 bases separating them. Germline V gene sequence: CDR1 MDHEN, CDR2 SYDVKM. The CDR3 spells CASTPTFSYNEQFF. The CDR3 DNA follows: TGTGCCAGCACCCCCACGTTCTCCTACAATGAGCAGTTCTTC.